This TCR beta chain was profiled in a study of response to subunit inactivated influenza vaccine. Study observations and caveats: Authors suggested seasonal influenza vaccinations each recruit few new T cells.

Each CDR3 protein is one row after TCRdb ran MiXCR on the RT-PCR reads. This sample carries about 520,000 distinct CDR3 sequences, roughly 7.9% of them seen once, and the ten largest clones take 13%. About this clonotype: Its cognate antigen is unknown.

Germline assignment: CDR1 SGHRS and CDR2 YFSETQ. This CDR3 spans 16 amino acids. Trimming pared 4 bases from V and 0 bases from J, leaving 14 bases between. The TCR originated in a man aged 45 to 75 who received an inactivated influenza vaccine. V is TRBV5-1 and J is TRBJ1-3; the D gene is possibly TRBD1 (5 bases). This material consisted of PBMCs from blood, taken less than 30 months after vaccination. DNA for the CDR3: TGCGCCAGCAGCGCAGGGATTACTTACTCTGGAAACACCATATATTTT. Its protein is CASSAGITYSGNTIYF.